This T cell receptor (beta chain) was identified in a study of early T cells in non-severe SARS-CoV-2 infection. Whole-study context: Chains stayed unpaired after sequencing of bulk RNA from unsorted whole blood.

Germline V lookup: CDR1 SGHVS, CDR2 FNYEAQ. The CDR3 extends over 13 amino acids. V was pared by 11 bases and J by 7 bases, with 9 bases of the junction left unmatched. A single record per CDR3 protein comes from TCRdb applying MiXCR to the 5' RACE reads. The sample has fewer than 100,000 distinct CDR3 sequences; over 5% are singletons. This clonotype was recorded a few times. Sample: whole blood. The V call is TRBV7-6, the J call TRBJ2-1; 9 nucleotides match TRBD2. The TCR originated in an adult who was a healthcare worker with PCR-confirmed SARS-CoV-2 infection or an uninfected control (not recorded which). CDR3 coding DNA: TGTGCCGGCGGGAGCGGGAGGTGGAATGAGCAGTTCTTC. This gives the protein CAGGSGRWNEQFF.